This T cell receptor beta chain was observed in a study of monozygotic twins with inflammatory bowel disease. The study, taken as a whole, reports: Support for any single strong IBD-associated signal or clonotype was not found. Patients received differing immunosuppressive treatments, which may have added variability to their repertoires. Individual T cell subtypes were not distinguishable.

About this clonotype itself: Its antigen is as yet unknown.

Germline CDR1 DFQATT, CDR2 SNEGSKA (reference sequence). The CDR3 is 15 residues long. It was 3,000 to 4,500 ng of total RNA that each TCR library used. TCRdb re-called the 5' RACE reads; every CDR3 protein appears as one record, without DNA. The sample holds around 40,000 distinct CDR3 sequences. V usage is TRBV20-1 and J usage is TRBJ1-1; the TCRdb call, TRBD1, lacks DNA for checking. This TCR was recovered from a human donor with ulcerative colitis or Crohn's disease, or a healthy co-twin of an affected twin (not recorded which). The material sequenced was blood. The CDR3: CSASPGQARITEAFF.